Each of the 17 T cell receptor beta chains below was sequenced from the same sample in a study of human T cells and chemical hapten exposure. The time point here: patch test 1, 2 weeks after DPC sensitization. Treatment of the sample: therapeutic diphenylcyclopropenone sensitization with weekly scalp DPC. From the RACE reads, TCRdb called clonotypes with MiXCR, one entry per CDR3 protein. Among around 160,000 distinct CDR3 sequences, around 13% were seen once, and the ten largest hold 1.7%. The sample consisted of whole blood, taken in connection with sensitization to the hapten diphenylcyclopropenone (DPC). These receptors originate from a woman aged 25 to 39 with alopecia areata. Some clones in this sample may be carry-over from other donors' samples.

This clonotype has just a few counts. The chain carries TRBV6-2 or TRBV6-3 and TRBJ1-1; 8 nucleotides agree with TRBD1. With V trimmed by 2 bases and J by 5 bases, 7 bases remained unmatched. The CDR3 runs to 15 residues. Germline V gene data show CDR1 as MNHEY and CDR2 as SVGEGT. CDR3 in amino acids: CASSYGRGRRTEAFF. Here the CDR3 DNA reads TGTGCCAGCAGTTACGGCAGGGGGCGCCGAACTGAAGCTTTCTTT.

This clonotype appeared many times. The chain is built from TRBV3-1 and TRBJ2-7; D is ambiguous. The germline gives CDR1 LGHDT, CDR2 YNNKEL (reference sequence). This CDR3 has 16 residues. V lost 1 base to trimming and J lost 2 bases, with 15 bases between them. The CDR3 sequence: CASSQGPGRTAYEQYF. The CDR3 DNA is TGTGCCAGCAGCCAAGGCCCTGGGCGGACCGCCTACGAGCAGTACTTC.

This clonotype has a count of ten or more. The chain links TRBV20-1 to TRBJ2-3, with D maybe TRBD2 (5 bases). The CDR3 runs to 12 residues. The ends were cut back, 5 bases at V and 2 bases at J, with 8 bases in the middle. Germline V gives CDR1 DFQATT, CDR2 SNEGSKA (reference sequence). This chain's CDR3 is CSAPLDTDTQYF. The CDR3, as DNA: TGCAGTGCTCCACTAGACACAGATACGCAGTATTTT.

This clonotype was detected only a few times. The chain has TRBV20-1 and TRBJ2-5, with D perhaps given as TRBD1 or TRBD2 (5 bases each). From germline, CDR1 is DFQATT and CDR2 SNEGSKA (reference sequence). The V end was cut by 3 bases, the J end by 0 bases, with 8 bases between. The CDR3 loop spans 13 amino acids. CDR3 region: CSASGADQETQYF. The CDR3 nucleotides read TGCAGTGCTAGCGGGGCCGACCAAGAGACCCAGTACTTC.

This clonotype was seen many times. DNA of the CDR3: TGCAGCGTTCCGGGACAGGGGGTTCCCCCGAACACCGGGGAGCTGTTTTTT. Its translation: CSVPGQGVPPNTGELFF. The V and J genes are TRBV29-1 and TRBJ2-2; 11 bases are a match to TRBD1. The CDR3 length is 17 residues. The junction had 8 bases not matched to a gene; V was cut back by 5 bases and J by 0 bases. Germline CDR1 SQVTM, CDR2 ANQGSEA.

This clonotype has just a few counts. V and J are TRBV27 and TRBJ1-1; D is ambiguous. The CDR3 spans 13 residues. The germline CDR1 and CDR2 sequences are MNHEY and SMNVEV (reference sequence). Trimming took 6 bases from V and 1 from J, leaving 9 bases between them. CDR3 bases: TGTGCCAGCAGCCACCGTAAGAACACTGAAGCTTTCTTT. It specifies CASSHRKNTEAFF.

The CDR3 reads CASSLRGAGFNEQFF. DNA for the CDR3: TGTGCCAGCAGTCTGCGGGGGGCCGGTTTCAATGAGCAGTTCTTC. The V gene is TRBV6-5, the J gene TRBJ2-1; TRBD2 agrees at 8 bases. This CDR3 is built from 15 residues. V lost 5 bases and J lost 6; bases outside the gene matches: 9. The germline V gene encodes CDR1 MNHEY and CDR2 SVGAGI.

The chain combines TRBV10-3 with TRBJ1-6; 8 bases agree with TRBD1. The CDR3 runs 20 residues. CDR1 and CDR2 (germline): ENHRY, SYGVKD. The junction had 18 bases not matched to a gene; V was cut back by 5 bases and J by 3 bases. CDR3 region: CAISPSALGTGANYNSPLHF. Here the CDR3 DNA reads TGTGCCATCAGTCCCAGTGCTCTGGGGACAGGAGCCAACTATAATTCACCCCTCCACTTT.

This chain connects TRBV7-8 to TRBJ1-6; perhaps TRBD1 as D (5 bases). CDR1 and CDR2 (germline): SGHVS, FQNEAQ. The CDR3 has 14 amino acids. V was clipped by 2 bases and J by 8 bases, with 10 bases between them. The CDR3 is CASSLRQKDSPLHF. The DNA of the CDR3 is TGTGCCAGCAGCTTACGACAGAAGGATTCACCCCTCCACTTT.

The CDR3 bases are TGTGCCAGCTCACCAGGGGGACAGGGGATCTATGGCTACACCTTC. This codes for CASSPGGQGIYGYTF. The rearrangement links TRBV18 to TRBJ1-2, with 10 nucleotides matching TRBD1. From germline, CDR1 is KGHSH and CDR2 LQKENI. Losses at the gene ends were 2 bases for V and 4 bases for J; bases not matched to a gene: 4. This CDR3 region has 15 residues.

The chain joins TRBV4-1 to TRBJ2-2; D remains ambiguous. V gave up 4 bases and J gave up 6 bases, with 12 bases separating them. CDR3 length: 14 amino acids. CDR1 and CDR2 (germline): MGHRA, YSYEKL. The CDR3 reads CASSRSRTAGELFF. The CDR3 DNA is TGCGCCAGCAGCCGGAGCCGCACGGCCGGGGAGCTGTTTTTT.

This clonotype was recorded a few times. J is TRBJ1-1 and V is TRBV28; weak D call: TRBD1 (5 bases). V dropped 7 bases and J dropped 2 bases, with 14 bases sitting between them. This CDR3 spans 14 amino acids. The V gene's germline CDR1 is MDHEN and CDR2 SYDVKM. The CDR3 region is CASTVGGSNTEAFF. The CDR3 DNA reads TGTGCCAGCACCGTGGGGGGGAGTAACACTGAAGCTTTCTTT.

The table lists this clonotype with a few counts. V and J are TRBV3-1 and TRBJ2-2; D remains ambiguous. Germline V CDR1 and CDR2: LGHDT, YNNKEL (reference sequence). There are 15 residues in the CDR3. V shed 1 base and J shed 1 base, with 7 bases lying between them. Written as DNA, the CDR3 is TGTGCCAGCAGCCAAGTAACTGGGAACACCGGGGAGCTGTTTTTT. Translated: CASSQVTGNTGELFF.

Worth noting for this clonotype: An end of the junction does not agree with germline; a read error may underlie this. The rearrangement uses TRBV7-2 and TRBJ2-3; perhaps TRBD2 as D (5 bases). The CDR3 length is 14 residues. Germline V gives CDR1 SGHTA, CDR2 FQGNSA. The CDR3 DNA is TGTGCCAGCAGAAGGACCTCTAGCATAGATACGCAGTATTTT. Its translation: CASRRTSSIDTQYF. Full variable domain (remainder filled in from reference TRBV7-2 and TRBJ2-3): GAGVSQSPSNKVTEKGKDVELRCDPISGHTALYWYRQSLGQGLEFLIYFQGNSAPDKSGLPSDRFSAERTGGSVSTLTIQRTQQEDSAVYLCASRRTSSIDTQYFGPGTRLTVL.

In the case of this clonotype: This may stem from a read error, because a much larger clone lies one nucleotide away. The final CDR3 position lacks the conserved phenylalanine or tryptophan, pointing to a likely read error. The genes are TRBV7-6 and TRBJ2-5; no clear D. Germline-derived CDR1 and CDR2 are SGHVS and FNYEAQ. The CDR3 runs 13 residues. The V end lost 5 bases, the J end lost 2 bases, and 9 bases lay between the germline ends. CDR3 nucleotide sequence: TGTGCCAGCAGCCCAAGCCGACAAGAGACCCAGTACTCC. Amino acid sequence: CASSPSRQETQYS.

V and J are TRBV6-2 or TRBV6-3 and TRBJ1-1; D is uncertain. This CDR3 has 14 residues. V was trimmed by 6 bases and J by 4 bases, leaving 15 bases between them. Looked up from germline, CDR1 is MNHEY and CDR2 is SVGEGT. CDR3 coding DNA: TGTGCCAGCAGGACCCCCTATGGGGTCACTGAAGCTTTCTTT. Translated: CASRTPYGVTEAFF.

There are a few counts of this clonotype. The rearrangement uses TRBV7-2 and TRBJ2-4; TRBD2 matches 11 bases. CDR1 SGHTA and CDR2 FQGNSA come from the germline V gene. The trim removed 5 bases at V and 0 bases at J, leaving 9 bases unmatched. The CDR3 has 18 amino acids. The CDR3 loop reads CASSPWTSGHLAKNIQYF. Here the CDR3 DNA reads TGTGCCAGCAGCCCTTGGACTAGCGGGCATCTAGCCAAAAACATTCAGTACTTC.